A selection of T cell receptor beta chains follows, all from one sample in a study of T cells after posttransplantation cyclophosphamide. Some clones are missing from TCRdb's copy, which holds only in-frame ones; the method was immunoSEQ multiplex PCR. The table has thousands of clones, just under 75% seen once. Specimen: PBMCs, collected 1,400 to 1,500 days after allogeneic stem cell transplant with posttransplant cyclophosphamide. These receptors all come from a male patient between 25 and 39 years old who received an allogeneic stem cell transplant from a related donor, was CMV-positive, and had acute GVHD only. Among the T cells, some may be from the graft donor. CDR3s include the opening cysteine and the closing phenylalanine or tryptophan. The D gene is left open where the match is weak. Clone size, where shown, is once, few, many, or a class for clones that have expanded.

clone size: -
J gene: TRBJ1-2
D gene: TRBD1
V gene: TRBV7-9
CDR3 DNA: TGTGCCAGCAGCTTAGTGGGACAGGCTTATGGCTACACCTTC
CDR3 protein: CASSLVGQAYGYTF

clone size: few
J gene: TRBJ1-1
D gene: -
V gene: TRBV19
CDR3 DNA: TGTGCCAGTAGTAGCGGGATTTTGTCAGAAGCTTTCTTT
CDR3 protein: CASSSGILSEAFF

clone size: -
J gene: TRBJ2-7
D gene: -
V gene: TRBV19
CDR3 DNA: TGTGCCAGTAGTATAGGCAGGTCCTACGAGCAGTACTTC
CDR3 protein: CASSIGRSYEQYF

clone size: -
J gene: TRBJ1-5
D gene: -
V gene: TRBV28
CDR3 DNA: TGTGCCAGCAGTCATACCCACCTCCGGGGGGATGGCAGGAATCAGCCCCAGCATTTT
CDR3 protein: CASSHTHLRGDGRNQPQHF

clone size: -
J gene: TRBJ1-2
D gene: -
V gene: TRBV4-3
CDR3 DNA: TGCGCCAGCAGCCAAGATTGGGGGCTCTATGGCTACACCTTC
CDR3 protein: CASSQDWGLYGYTF

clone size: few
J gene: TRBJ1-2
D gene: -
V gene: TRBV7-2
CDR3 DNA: TGTGCCAGCAGCTCATCCGGTAGAGCGCCTGGCTACACCTTC
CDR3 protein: CASSSSGRAPGYTF

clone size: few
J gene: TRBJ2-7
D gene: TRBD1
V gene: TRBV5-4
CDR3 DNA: TGTGCCAGCAGGGATAGGGACAGGGTCTCCTACGAGCAGTACTTC
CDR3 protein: CASRDRDRVSYEQYF

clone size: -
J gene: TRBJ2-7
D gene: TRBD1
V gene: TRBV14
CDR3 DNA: TGTGCCAGCAGCCAAGATTCGGCTACAGGGGCGCGGGAGCAGTACTTC
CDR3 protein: CASSQDSATGAREQYF

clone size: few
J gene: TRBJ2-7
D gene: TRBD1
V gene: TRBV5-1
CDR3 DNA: TGCGCCAGCAGCTTGGATGGGACAGGGGCCTACGAGCAGTACTTC
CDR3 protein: CASSLDGTGAYEQYF

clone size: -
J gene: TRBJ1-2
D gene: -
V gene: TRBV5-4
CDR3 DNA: TGTGCCAGCAGCCCTAGGGGGGGACCAACTGGCTACACCTTC
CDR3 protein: CASSPRGGPTGYTF

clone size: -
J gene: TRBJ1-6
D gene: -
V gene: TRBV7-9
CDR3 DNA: TGTGCCAGCACTCTAGGGCCAGGGGAGAGCTCCTATAATTCACCCCTCCACTTT
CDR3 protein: CASTLGPGESSYNSPLHF

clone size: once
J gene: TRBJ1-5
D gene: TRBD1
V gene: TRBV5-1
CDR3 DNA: TGCGCCAGCAGCTTGGGTGGACAGGGCAATCAGCCCCAGCATTTT
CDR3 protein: CASSLGGQGNQPQHF

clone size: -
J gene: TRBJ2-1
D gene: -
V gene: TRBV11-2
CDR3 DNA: TGTGCCAGCAGCTTAGTGGGCGGGGCCGATGAGCAGTTCTTC
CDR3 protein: CASSLVGGADEQFF

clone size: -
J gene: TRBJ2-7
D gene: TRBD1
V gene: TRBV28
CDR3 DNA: TGTGCCAGCAGTTTCAGGGGGCCTGAGCAGTACTTC
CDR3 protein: CASSFRGPEQYF

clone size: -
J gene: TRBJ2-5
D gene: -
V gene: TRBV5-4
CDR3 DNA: TGTGCCAGCAGCTTGGGTGGCTCCGGCGGGGGCTTAGCTCCTAAGACCCAGTACTTC
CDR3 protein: CASSLGGSGGGLAPKTQYF

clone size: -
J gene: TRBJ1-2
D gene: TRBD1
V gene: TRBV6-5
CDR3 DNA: TGTGCCAGCCGGACAGGGAGGGCCTATGGCTACACCTTC
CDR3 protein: CASRTGRAYGYTF

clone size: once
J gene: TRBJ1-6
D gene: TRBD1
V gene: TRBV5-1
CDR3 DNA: TGCGCCAGCAGCTTAGCCCCGGCAGGGGGAACCTATAATTCACCCCTCCACTTT
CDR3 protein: CASSLAPAGGTYNSPLHF

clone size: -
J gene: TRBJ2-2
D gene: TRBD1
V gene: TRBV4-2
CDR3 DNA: TGTGCCAGCAGCCAAGTAAAGGACAGGGGAGGGTGGGTAACCGGGGAGCTGTTTTTT
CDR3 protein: CASSQVKDRGGWVTGELFF

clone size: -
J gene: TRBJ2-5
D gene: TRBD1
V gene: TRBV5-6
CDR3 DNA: TGTGCCAGCAGCTTGGCAGGGGGAGAGACCCAGTACTTC
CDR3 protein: CASSLAGGETQYF

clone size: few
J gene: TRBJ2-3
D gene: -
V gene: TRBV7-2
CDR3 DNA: TGTGCCAGCAGCCCACCGACGGGGGAGAGGGATACGCAGTATTTT
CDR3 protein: CASSPPTGERDTQYF

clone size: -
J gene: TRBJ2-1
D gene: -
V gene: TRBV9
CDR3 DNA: TGTGCCAGCAGCTTTGACACGGCCGTCAAGCAGTTCTTC
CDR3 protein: CASSFDTAVKQFF

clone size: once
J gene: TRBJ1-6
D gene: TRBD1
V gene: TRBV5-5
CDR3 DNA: TGTGCCAGCAGCTCACAGGGGCTTGATAATTCACCCCTCCACTTT
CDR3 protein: CASSSQGLDNSPLHF

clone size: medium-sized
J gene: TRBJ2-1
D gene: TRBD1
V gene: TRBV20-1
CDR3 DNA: TGCAGTGCTATGGACAGGCTGATGTTCTTC
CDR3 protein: CSAMDRLMFF

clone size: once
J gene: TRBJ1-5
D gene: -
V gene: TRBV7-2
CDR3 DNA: TGTGCCAGCAGCTTAGAACAGGGTTTCAATCAGCCCCAGCATTTT
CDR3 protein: CASSLEQGFNQPQHF

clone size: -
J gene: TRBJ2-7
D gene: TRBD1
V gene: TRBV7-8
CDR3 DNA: TGTGCCAGCAGCTTGTACCCTATGACAGGGGGCGAGCAGTACTTC
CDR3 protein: CASSLYPMTGGEQYF

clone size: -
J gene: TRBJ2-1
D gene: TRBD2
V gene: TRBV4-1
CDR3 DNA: TGCGCCAGCAGTCAGATCCTAGCGGAGACATACAATGAGCAGTTCTTC
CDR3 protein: CASSQILAETYNEQFF

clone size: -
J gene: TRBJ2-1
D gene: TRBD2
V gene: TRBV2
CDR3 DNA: TGTGCCAGCAGTCTGGGACTAGCGGGGCATGAGCAGTTCTTC
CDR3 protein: CASSLGLAGHEQFF

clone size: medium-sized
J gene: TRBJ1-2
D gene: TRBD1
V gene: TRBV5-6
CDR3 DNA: TGTGCCAGCAGCCCCGGGACAGGGGCTGACTATGGCTACACCTTC
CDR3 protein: CASSPGTGADYGYTF

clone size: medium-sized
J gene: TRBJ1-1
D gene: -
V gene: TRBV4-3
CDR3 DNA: TGCGCCTCTGGTTTCTTACAGCAGGAAGCTTTCTTT
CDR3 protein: CASGFLQQEAFF

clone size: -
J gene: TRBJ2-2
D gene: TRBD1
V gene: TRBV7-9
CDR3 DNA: TGTGCCAGCAGCCGACAGGGTCCCGACACCGGGGAGCTGTTTTTT
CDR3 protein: CASSRQGPDTGELFF

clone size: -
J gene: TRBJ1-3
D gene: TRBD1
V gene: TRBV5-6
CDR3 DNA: TGTGCCAGCAGCCTAGGACAGGTATCTGGAAACACCATATATTTT
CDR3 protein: CASSLGQVSGNTIYF

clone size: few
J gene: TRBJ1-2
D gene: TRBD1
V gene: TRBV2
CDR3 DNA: TGTGCCAGCAGTGTCCGGGACAGGGGTAGTGGCTACACCTTC
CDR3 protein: CASSVRDRGSGYTF

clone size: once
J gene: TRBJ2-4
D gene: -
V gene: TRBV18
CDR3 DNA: TGTGCCAGCTCACCTTTGAAGACAGATTTAGCCAAAAACATTCAGTACTTC
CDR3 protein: CASSPLKTDLAKNIQYF

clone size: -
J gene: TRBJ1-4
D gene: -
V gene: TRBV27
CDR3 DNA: TGTGCCAGCAGAAATAGAAAGGGGGCAACTAATGAAAAACTGTTTTTT
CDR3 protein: CASRNRKGATNEKLFF

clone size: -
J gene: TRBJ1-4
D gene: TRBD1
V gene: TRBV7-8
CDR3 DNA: TGTGCCAGCAGCTTAATAACAGGGGATGAAAAACTGTTTTTT
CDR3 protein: CASSLITGDEKLFF

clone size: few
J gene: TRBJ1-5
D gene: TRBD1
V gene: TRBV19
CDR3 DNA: TGTGCCAGTAGTGCTTACAGGGGGCTTGAGCAGCCCCAGCATTTT
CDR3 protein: CASSAYRGLEQPQHF

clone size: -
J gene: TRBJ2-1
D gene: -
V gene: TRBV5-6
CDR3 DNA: TGTGCCAGCAGCCTCTGGGGGCCCTACAATGAGCAGTTCTTC
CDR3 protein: CASSLWGPYNEQFF

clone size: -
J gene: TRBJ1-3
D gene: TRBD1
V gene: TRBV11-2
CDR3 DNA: TGTGCCAGCGGCCCGCGAGGGGGCCACGGGAGAGGAAACACCATATATTTT
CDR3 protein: CASGPRGGHGRGNTIYF

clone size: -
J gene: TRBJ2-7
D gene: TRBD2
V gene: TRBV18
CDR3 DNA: TGTGCCAGCTCTTGGGCGGGGGGGCCCCACGAGCAGTACTTC
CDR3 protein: CASSWAGGPHEQYF

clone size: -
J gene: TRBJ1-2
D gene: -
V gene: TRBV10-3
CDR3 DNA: TGTGCCACTACGTCCCCCGTCGCAGGGTACGGCTACACCTTC
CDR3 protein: CATTSPVAGYGYTF

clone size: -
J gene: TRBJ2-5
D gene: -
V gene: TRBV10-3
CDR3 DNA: TGTGCCATCGCAGAAAGCCCCGGGGAGACCCAGTACTTC
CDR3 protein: CAIAESPGETQYF

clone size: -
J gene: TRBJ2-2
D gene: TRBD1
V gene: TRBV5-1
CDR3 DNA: TGCGCCAGCACTATGAATTCCGGGACAGGGGGGACCGGGGAGCTGTTTTTT
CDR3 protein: CASTMNSGTGGTGELFF

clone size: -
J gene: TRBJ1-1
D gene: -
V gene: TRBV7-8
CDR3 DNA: TGTGCCAGCAGCTTAATGAGAGACACTGAAGCTTTCTTT
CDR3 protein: CASSLMRDTEAFF

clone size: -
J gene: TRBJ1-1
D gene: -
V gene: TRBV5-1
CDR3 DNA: TGCGCCAGCAGCTTGGGGACAGAGAACACTGAAGCTTTCTTT
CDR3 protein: CASSLGTENTEAFF

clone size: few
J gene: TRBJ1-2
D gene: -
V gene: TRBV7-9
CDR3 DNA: TGTGCCAGCAGCTTCACCTCAGGGAACTTTGGCTATGGCTACACCTTC
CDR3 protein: CASSFTSGNFGYGYTF

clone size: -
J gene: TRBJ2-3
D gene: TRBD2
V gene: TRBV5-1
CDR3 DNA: TGCGCCAGCAGCTATGGACTAGCGGGGAACCCAGATACGCAGTATTTT
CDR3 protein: CASSYGLAGNPDTQYF

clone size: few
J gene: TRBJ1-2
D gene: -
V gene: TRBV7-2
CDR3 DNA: TGTGCCAGCAGTGCATGGGAGCTTGGCGGCTACACCTTC
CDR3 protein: CASSAWELGGYTF

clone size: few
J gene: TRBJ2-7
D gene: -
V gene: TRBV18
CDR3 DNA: TGTGCCAGCTCACCCCAGGGTCTGTCCTACGAGCAGTACTTC
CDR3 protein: CASSPQGLSYEQYF

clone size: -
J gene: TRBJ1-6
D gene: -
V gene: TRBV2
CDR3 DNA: TGTGCCAGCAATACAGGGATAAATTCACCCCTCCACTTT
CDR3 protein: CASNTGINSPLHF

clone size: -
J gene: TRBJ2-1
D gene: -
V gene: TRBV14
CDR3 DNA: TGTGCCAGCAGCCAAGGCAGAGACTCCGAGCAGTTCTTC
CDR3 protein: CASSQGRDSEQFF

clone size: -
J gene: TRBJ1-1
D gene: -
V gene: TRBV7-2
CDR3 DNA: TGTGCCAGCAGTCGACCGGGAGGGAACACTGAAGCTTTCTTT
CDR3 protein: CASSRPGGNTEAFF

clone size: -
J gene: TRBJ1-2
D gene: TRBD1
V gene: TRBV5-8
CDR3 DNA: TGTGCCAGCAGCCGGACAGGGCCCTATGGCTACACCTTC
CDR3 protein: CASSRTGPYGYTF

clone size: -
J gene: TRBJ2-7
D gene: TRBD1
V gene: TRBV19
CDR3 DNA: TGTGCCAGTAGTGCCGGGACAGGGGGCGACGAGCAGTACTTC
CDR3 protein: CASSAGTGGDEQYF

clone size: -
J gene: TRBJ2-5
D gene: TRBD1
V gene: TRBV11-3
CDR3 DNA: TGTGCCAGCAGCTTAGGCGCAGGGGGCAGTGAGACCCAGTACTTC
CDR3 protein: CASSLGAGGSETQYF

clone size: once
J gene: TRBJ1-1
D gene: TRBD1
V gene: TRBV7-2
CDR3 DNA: TGTGCCAGCAGCTTAATAAGAATCGGACAGGGAACTGAAGCTTTCTTT
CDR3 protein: CASSLIRIGQGTEAFF

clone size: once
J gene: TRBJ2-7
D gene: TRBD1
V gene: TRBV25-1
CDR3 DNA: TGTGCCAGCAGTGATCTTGGACAGGCCTACGAGCAGTACTTC
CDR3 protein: CASSDLGQAYEQYF

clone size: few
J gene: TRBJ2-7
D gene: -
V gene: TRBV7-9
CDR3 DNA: TGTGCCAGCAGCTTCACAGACTCCTACGAGCAGTACTTC
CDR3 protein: CASSFTDSYEQYF